This TCR beta chain originates from a study of blood T cells in healthy people across ages. Overall study findings and caveats: Observed TCR beta diversity per million T cells went down as age went up. This fall followed a roughly linear course with age.

This clonotype was counted a few times. Its antigen is still unknown. V was clipped by 4 bases and J by 10 bases; unmatched bases: 7. Germline V gives CDR1 DFQATT, CDR2 SNEGSKA (reference sequence). The CDR3 extends over 13 amino acids. Together with a sample-barcoded 5' primer, a J-beta primer mix was included in a second PCR lasting about 7 to 11 cycles. TCRdb itself ran the 5' RACE reads through MiXCR, one entry per CDR3 protein. The data hold 450,000 to 700,000 distinct CDR3 sequences, with 25% to 30% observed a single time. The chain has TRBV20-1 and TRBJ1-6; 7 nucleotides line up with TRBD1. Sequenced material: blood. The clonotype originates from an older woman in good health. CDR3 DNA: TGCAGTGCTACCCGGACAGGATCCTCACCCCTCCACTTT. It is translated as CSATRTGSSPLHF.